Shown below are 5 T cell receptor beta chains from a single sample sequenced in a study of blood T cells in healthy people across ages. The authors ran a second PCR of roughly 6 to 11 cycles using a sample-barcoded 5' primer and a J-beta primer mix. TCRdb re-analysed the 5' RACE reads in MiXCR, keeping a single row per CDR3 protein. This sample has just under 900,000 distinct CDR3 sequences, with 29% found just once. The sample consisted of blood. The receptors were sampled from a woman of 80 years or more in good health.

This chain links TRBV9 with TRBJ2-3; the match to TRBD2 covers 8 bases. CDR1 SGDLS and CDR2 YYNGEE come from the germline V gene. The J segment lost 4 bases and the V segment lost 0 bases, leaving 4 bases of the junction unmatched. The length of the CDR3 is 15 residues. CDR3: CASSVASGSADTQYF. The CDR3 DNA follows: TGTGCCAGCAGCGTAGCGAGCGGGAGTGCAGATACGCAGTATTTT.

This clonotype appeared many times. The CDR3 loop is CSVGEVDYGYTF. In DNA form, the CDR3 reads TGCAGCGTTGGGGAAGTTGACTATGGCTACACCTTC. The chain carries TRBV29-1 and TRBJ1-2, with unresolved D. The V end lost 4 bases, the J end lost 3 bases, and 9 bases lay between the germline ends. There are 12 residues in the CDR3. Germline V gives CDR1 SQVTM, CDR2 ANQGSEA.

This clonotype has just a few counts. This could be a read error, since a much larger clone is one nucleotide away. Written as DNA, the CDR3 is TGTGCCAGCACCGGACTAGCGGGGGGGAATGAGCAGTACTTC. Its translation: CASTGLAGGNEQYF. The chain uses TRBV7-6 and TRBJ2-7; 15 bases are shared with TRBD2. V lost 7 bases, J lost 7 bases, and 5 bases stayed unmatched. CDR3 length equals 14 residues. Germline CDR1 reads SGHVS; CDR2 reads FNYEAQ. The full variable domain, its missing parts supplied by reference TRBV7-6 and TRBJ2-7, is GAGVSQSPRYKVTKRGQDVALRCDPISGHVSLYWYRQALGQGPEFLTYFNYEAQQDKSGLPNDRFSAERPEGSISTLTIQRTEQRDSAMYRCASTGLAGGNEQYFGPGTRLTVT.

This rearrangement joins TRBV2 to TRBJ1-1; no definite D call. Germline-derived CDR1 and CDR2 are SNHLY and FYNNEI. Trimming removed 3 bases at V and 0 bases at J, with 5 bases between. CDR3 length: 13 amino acids. The CDR3 loop reads CASSEWVNTEAFF. CDR3 DNA sequence: TGTGCCAGCAGTGAGTGGGTGAACACTGAAGCTTTCTTT.

The sample holds many counts of this clonotype. The chain employs TRBV30 and TRBJ2-5; D perhaps matches TRBD2 (5 bases). The CDR3 is made up of 12 amino acids. Germline assignment: CDR1 GTSNPN and CDR2 SVGIG (reference sequence). Trimming took off 3 bases at V and 9 bases at J, with 14 bases between the two ends. CDR3 protein: CAWSPLEGSQYF. As DNA, the CDR3 is TGTGCCTGGAGCCCCCTTGAGGGATCCCAGTACTTC. The full variable domain, in which reference TRBV30 and TRBJ2-5 provide the parts outside the CDR3, is SQTIHQWPATLVQPVGSPLSLECTVEGTSNPNLYWYRQAAGRGLQLLFYSVGIGQISSEVPQNLSASRPQDRQFILSSKKLLLSDSGFYLCAWSPLEGSQYFGPGTRLLVL.